This note documents a single T cell receptor (beta chain) sequence. Original methodology: Researchers report that nucleated cell counts were estimated from reference gene primer amplification. Clones were sequenced by immunoSEQ multiplex PCR, and TCRdb holds only the in-frame ones, with some missing. That table supplies the V and J calls and clone size; D and trimming were determined from the DNA. The sample comprises roughly 410,000 clones, about 87% of which are singletons, and about 2.5% rests with the top ten. Per germline, CDR1 LGHDT and CDR2 YNNKEL (reference sequence). The CDR3 spans 15 residues. V was cut by 4 bases and J by 0 bases, with 13 bases left in between. The sample comes from a study of blood T cell repertoires in COVID-19. In the study overall: Spain, Italy and the United States supplied samples that represented acute and convalescent COVID-19. In each case, the material was cDNA or gDNA derived from T cells, B-cell-depleted T cells, or PBMCs.

During active infection, Seattle patients enrolled and were then monitored through disease. The chain combines TRBV3-1 (or the pseudogene TRBV3-2) with TRBJ2-7; D is possibly TRBD2 (6 bases). The receptor comes from a woman aged 60 to 75 with COVID-19, enrolled during active disease. Input material: peripheral blood. The CDR3 region has the DNA TGTGCCAGCAGCCCGGGACTCACGAGCTCCTACGAGCAGTACTTC. The encoded protein is CASSPGLTSSYEQYF.